This TCR beta chain came from a study of post-analysis software for immune sequencing data. Notes on the study in general: Compared with controls, patients showed significantly lower normalized Chao1 diversity.

This clonotype was detected many times. What it binds is unknown. TCR beta libraries were prepared from cDNA with unique molecular identifiers. TCRdb re-called the PCR reads through MiXCR, storing one row per CDR3 protein. The data show approximately 570,000 distinct CDR3 sequences, roughly two fifths seen once. The source material was blood. The source is a girl aged 10-17 years with multiple sclerosis.

The CDR3 nucleotides read TGTGCCAGCAGTGGGACAGCGGGATCCTACAATGAGCAGTTCTTC. As protein: CASSGTAGSYNEQFF. This chain joins TRBV6-4 and TRBJ2-1; D is perhaps TRBD2 (7 bases). The CDR3 covers 15 residues. Germline CDR1 reads MRHNA; CDR2 reads SNTAGT. V lost 4 bases to trimming and J lost 1 base, with 11 bases between them.